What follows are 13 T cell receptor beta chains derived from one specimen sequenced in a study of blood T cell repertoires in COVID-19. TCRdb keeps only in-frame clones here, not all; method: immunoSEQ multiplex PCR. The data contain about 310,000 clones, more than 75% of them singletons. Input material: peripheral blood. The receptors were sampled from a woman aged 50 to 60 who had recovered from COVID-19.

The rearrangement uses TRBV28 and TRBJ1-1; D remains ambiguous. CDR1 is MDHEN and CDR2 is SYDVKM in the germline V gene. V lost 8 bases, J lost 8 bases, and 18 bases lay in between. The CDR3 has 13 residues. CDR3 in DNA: TGTGCCAGCCGCAAAAACCAGTCGCCCGAAGCTTTCTTT. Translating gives CASRKNQSPEAFF.

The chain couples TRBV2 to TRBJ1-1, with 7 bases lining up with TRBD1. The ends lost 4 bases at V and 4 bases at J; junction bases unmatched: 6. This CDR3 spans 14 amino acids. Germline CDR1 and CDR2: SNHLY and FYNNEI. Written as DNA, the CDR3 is TGTGCCAGCAGTGTTGATGGGACAGTCACTGAAGCTTTCTTT. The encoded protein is CASSVDGTVTEAFF.

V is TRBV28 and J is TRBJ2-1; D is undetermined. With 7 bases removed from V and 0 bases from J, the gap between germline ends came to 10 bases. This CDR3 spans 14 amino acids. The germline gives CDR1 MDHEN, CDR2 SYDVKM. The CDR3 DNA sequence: TGTGCCAGCACCGTCCCAGGCTCCTACAATGAGCAGTTCTTC. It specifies CASTVPGSYNEQFF.

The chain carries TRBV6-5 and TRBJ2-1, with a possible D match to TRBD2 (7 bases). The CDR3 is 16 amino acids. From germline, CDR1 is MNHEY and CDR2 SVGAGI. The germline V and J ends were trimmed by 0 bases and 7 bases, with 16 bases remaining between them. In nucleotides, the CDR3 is TGTGCCAGCAGTTACTCGGTGGGGGGGGGCGTAAATGAGCAGTTCTTC. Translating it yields CASSYSVGGGVNEQFF.

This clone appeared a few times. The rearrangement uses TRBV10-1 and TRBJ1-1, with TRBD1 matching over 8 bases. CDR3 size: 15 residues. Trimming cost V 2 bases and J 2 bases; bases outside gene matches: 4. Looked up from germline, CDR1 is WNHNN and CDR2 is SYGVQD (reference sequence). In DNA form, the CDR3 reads TGCGCCAGCAGTGAGGGACAGGGTCATAACACTGAAGCTTTCTTT. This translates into CASSEGQGHNTEAFF.

In DNA, the CDR3 is TGCAGTGCTAGTGTGGGGGGTTCGCAGTATTTT. It yields the protein CSASVGGSQYF. V gene TRBV20-1 combines with J gene TRBJ2-3, with a possible D match to TRBD2 (6 bases). CDR1 and CDR2 (germline): DFQATT, SNEGSKA (reference sequence). The CDR3 consists of 11 residues. V was shortened by 3 bases and J by 10 bases, with 11 bases between the two germline ends.

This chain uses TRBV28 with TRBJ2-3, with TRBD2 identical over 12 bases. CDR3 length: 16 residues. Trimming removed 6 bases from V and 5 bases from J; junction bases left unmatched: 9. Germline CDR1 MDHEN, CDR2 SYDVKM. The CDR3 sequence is CASSEGLAGVGDTQYF. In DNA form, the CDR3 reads TGTGCCAGCAGCGAGGGACTAGCGGGCGTGGGAGATACGCAGTATTTT. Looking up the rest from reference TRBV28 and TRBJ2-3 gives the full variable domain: DVKVTQSSRYLVKRTGEKVFLECVQDMDHENMFWYRQDPGLGLRLIYFSYDVKMKEKGDIPEGYSVSREKKERFSLILESASTNQTSMYLCASSEGLAGVGDTQYFGPGTRLTVL.

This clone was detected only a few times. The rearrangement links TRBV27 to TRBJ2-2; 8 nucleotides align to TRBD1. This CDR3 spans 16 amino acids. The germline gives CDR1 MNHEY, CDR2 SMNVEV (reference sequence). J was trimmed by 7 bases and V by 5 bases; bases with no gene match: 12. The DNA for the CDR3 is TGTGCCAGCAGTCCCCGGACAGGGACGGGCGGCGGGGAGCTGTTTTTT. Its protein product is CASSPRTGTGGGELFF.

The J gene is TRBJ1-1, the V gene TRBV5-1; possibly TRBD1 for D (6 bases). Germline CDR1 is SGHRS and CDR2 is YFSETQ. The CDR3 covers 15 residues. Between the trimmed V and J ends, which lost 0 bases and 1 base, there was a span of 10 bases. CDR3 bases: TGCGCCAGCAGCTTGGCCATGGGGGCGAACACTGAAGCTTTCTTT. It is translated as CASSLAMGANTEAFF.

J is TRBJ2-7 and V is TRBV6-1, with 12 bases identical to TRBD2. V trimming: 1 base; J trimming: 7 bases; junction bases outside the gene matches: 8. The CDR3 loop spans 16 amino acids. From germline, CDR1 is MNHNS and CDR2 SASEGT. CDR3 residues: CASSEGLAGVGGEQYF. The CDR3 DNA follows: TGTGCCAGCAGTGAAGGACTAGCGGGAGTCGGAGGGGAGCAGTACTTC.

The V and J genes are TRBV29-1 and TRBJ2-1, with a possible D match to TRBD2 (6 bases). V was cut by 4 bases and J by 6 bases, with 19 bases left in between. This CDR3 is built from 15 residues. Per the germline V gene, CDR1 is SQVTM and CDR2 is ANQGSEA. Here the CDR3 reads CSVGILAQLGNEQFF. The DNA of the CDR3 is TGCAGCGTTGGCATACTAGCTCAATTGGGCAATGAGCAGTTCTTC.

The CDR3 loop reads CASSVSSLSSLAGGSSYNEQFF. The CDR3 DNA is TGTGCCAGCTCAGTTTCTAGTTTGTCGTCCCTAGCGGGAGGGAGCTCCTACAATGAGCAGTTCTTC. This chain links TRBV18 with TRBJ2-1, with 12 bases identical to TRBD2. The CDR3 runs to 22 residues. The germline gives CDR1 KGHSH, CDR2 LQKENI. V was pared by 5 bases and J by 0 bases, with 20 bases of the junction left unmatched.

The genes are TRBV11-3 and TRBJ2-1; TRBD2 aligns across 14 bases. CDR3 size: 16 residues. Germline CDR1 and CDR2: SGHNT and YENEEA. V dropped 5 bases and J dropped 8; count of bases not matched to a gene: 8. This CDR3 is CASSPGLAGGVYEQFF. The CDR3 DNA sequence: TGTGCCAGCAGCCCAGGACTAGCGGGAGGAGTCTATGAGCAGTTCTTC.